This is a list of T cell receptor beta chains from one sample in a study of radiotherapy plus CTLA-4 blockade in lung cancer. Profiled with immunoSEQ multiplex PCR; TCRdb holds only in-frame clones, not every one. The sample lists about 28,000 clones, around 80% seen once, with approximately 7.7% in the top ten. The sequences come from peripheral blood, collected from a patient treated with radiotherapy plus ipilimumab. The receptors stem from a human donor with non-small cell lung cancer who had stable disease on radiotherapy plus ipilimumab. Both conserved end residues are part of each CDR3. A D gene is named only where the DNA matches it firmly. A row's size may be missing; if present it is once, few, many or a size class.

size	J	V	D	CDR3	DNA
-	TRBJ2-7	TRBV9	-	CASSVGSNEQYF	TGTGCCAGCAGCGTAGGTTCCAACGAGCAGTACTTC
few	TRBJ2-3	TRBV6-1	-	CASSDSASITDTQYF	TGTGCCAGCAGTGACTCCGCTAGCATCACAGATACGCAGTATTTT
few	TRBJ2-2	TRBV18	-	CASSPQTGNTGELFF	TGTGCCAGCTCACCGCAGACAGGGAACACCGGGGAGCTGTTTTTT
-	TRBJ2-7	TRBV11-2	-	CASSFLTWQSYEQYF	TGTGCCAGCAGCTTTTTGACGTGGCAGTCCTACGAGCAGTACTTC
-	TRBJ1-3	TRBV28	-	CASSSVAGGGGNTIYF	TGTGCCAGCAGCTCCGTCGCGGGGGGAGGTGGAAACACCATATATTTT
-	TRBJ2-2	TRBV2	TRBD2	CARSGTSPSTGELFF	TGTGCCAGAAGTGGGACTAGTCCGTCCACCGGGGAGCTGTTTTTT
few	TRBJ1-1	TRBV4-3	TRBD1	CASRGTGRMTTEAFF	TGCGCCAGCAGAGGGACAGGGAGGATGACCACTGAAGCTTTCTTT
-	TRBJ2-7	TRBV5-1	-	CASSLGDSYYEQYF	TGCGCCAGCAGCTTGGGCGACAGTTACTACGAGCAGTACTTC
-	TRBJ1-1	TRBV9	-	CASSVSGWNTEAFF	TGTGCCAGCAGCGTATCAGGGTGGAACACTGAAGCTTTCTTT
-	TRBJ2-1	TRBV2	TRBD1	CASSEGTGGEQFF	TGTGCCAGCAGTGAGGGGACAGGGGGAGAGCAGTTCTTC
-	TRBJ2-1	TRBV9	-	CASSVVAYEQFF	TGTGCCAGCAGCGTAGTGGCATATGAGCAGTTCTTC
once	TRBJ2-6	TRBV19	-	CASRPGPGANVLTF	TGTGCCAGTAGACCAGGACCTGGGGCCAACGTCCTGACTTTC
-	TRBJ1-2	TRBV4-1	TRBD1	CASSQRTGDWVYGYTF	TGCGCCAGCAGCCAAAGGACAGGGGATTGGGTCTATGGCTACACCTTC
few	TRBJ1-1	TRBV4-1	TRBD1	CASSQAPARGPNTEAFF	TGCGCCAGCAGCCAAGCCCCGGCCAGGGGGCCGAACACTGAAGCTTTCTTT
-	TRBJ1-1	TRBV5-5	-	CASSLALTAGTEAFF	TGTGCCAGCAGCTTGGCCTTGACAGCCGGCACTGAAGCTTTCTTT
-	TRBJ1-1	TRBV5-1	-	CASSIGTSNTEAFF	TGCGCCAGCAGCATTGGGACTTCGAACACTGAAGCTTTCTTT
few	TRBJ2-2	TRBV7-6	-	CASSLRIGELFF	TGTGCCAGCAGCTTACGAATCGGGGAGCTGTTTTTT
-	TRBJ2-6	TRBV6-6	-	CASSNRRSSGANVLTF	TGTGCCAGCAGCAACAGGCGTAGCTCTGGGGCCAACGTCCTGACTTTC
few	TRBJ2-7	TRBV6-5	TRBD1	CASRTGAYEQYF	TGTGCCAGCAGGACAGGGGCCTACGAGCAGTACTTC
-	TRBJ1-4	TRBV9	TRBD1	CASSPGGRDNEKLFF	TGTGCCAGCAGCCCAGGGGGGAGGGATAATGAAAAACTGTTTTTT
-	TRBJ2-5	TRBV5-4	-	CASSLIEETQYF	TGTGCCAGCAGCTTGATTGAAGAGACCCAGTACTTC
-	TRBJ2-6	TRBV9	-	CASKGRHGANVLTF	TGTGCCAGCAAGGGAAGGCACGGGGCCAACGTCCTGACTTTC
-	TRBJ1-1	TRBV27	-	CASSLFYSHIEAFF	TGTGCCAGCAGTTTATTTTACAGCCACATTGAAGCTTTCTTT
-	TRBJ2-3	TRBV7-9	TRBD2	CASSMGLVTDTQYF	TGTGCCAGCAGCATGGGACTAGTCACAGATACGCAGTATTTT
-	TRBJ1-3	TRBV10-1	-	CASRDNSGNTIYF	TGCGCCAGCAGGGATAACTCTGGAAACACCATATATTTT
-	TRBJ1-1	TRBV9	-	CASSVAWGNTEAFF	TGTGCCAGCAGCGTAGCCTGGGGGAACACTGAAGCTTTCTTT
-	TRBJ2-7	TRBV19	-	CASSIAAHGYEQYF	TGTGCCAGTAGTATAGCCGCCCATGGGTACGAGCAGTACTTC
-	TRBJ1-2	TRBV7-9	TRBD1	CASSRTGFGYTF	TGTGCCAGCAGCCGGACAGGGTTCGGCTACACCTTC
-	TRBJ1-1	TRBV18	-	CASSPPGLGNTEAFF	TGTGCCAGCTCACCACCTGGGCTGGGGAACACTGAAGCTTTCTTT
-	TRBJ1-2	TRBV29-1	-	CSVESVHNYGYTF	TGCAGCGTTGAATCGGTCCATAACTATGGCTACACCTTC
-	TRBJ2-3	TRBV5-1	-	CASSLARTDTQYF	TGCGCCAGCAGCTTGGCCCGCACAGATACGCAGTATTTT
-	TRBJ2-7	TRBV27	TRBD2	CASSPQWGGTYEQYF	TGTGCCAGCAGTCCCCAATGGGGGGGGACCTACGAGCAGTACTTC
few	TRBJ2-2	TRBV5-1	-	CASMDIGFGDTGELFF	TGCGCCAGCATGGACATCGGTTTTGGGGACACCGGGGAGCTGTTTTTT
-	TRBJ1-5	TRBV7-8	-	CASSLSVSNQPQHF	TGTGCCAGCAGCTTATCAGTTAGCAATCAGCCCCAGCATTTT
-	TRBJ1-1	TRBV4-1	TRBD1	CASSHRTGGSTEAFF	TGCGCCAGCAGCCACCGGACAGGGGGGAGTACTGAAGCTTTCTTT
-	TRBJ1-2	TRBV5-6	TRBD1	CALGQGGTDGYTF	TGTGCCCTAGGCCAAGGGGGCACGGATGGCTACACCTTC
-	TRBJ2-2	TRBV5-6	-	CASISGGTLNTGELFF	TGTGCCAGCATCTCTGGAGGGACACTGAACACCGGGGAGCTGTTTTTT
-	TRBJ2-5	TRBV28	-	CASSFPNRDFETQYF	TGTGCCAGCAGTTTCCCCAACAGGGATTTCGAGACCCAGTACTTC
-	TRBJ2-7	TRBV6-5	TRBD2	CASSYSFSGASYEQYF	TGTGCCAGCAGTTACTCGTTCAGCGGGGCTTCCTACGAGCAGTACTTC
-	TRBJ2-1	TRBV5-6	-	CASSATVEQFF	TGTGCCAGCAGCGCCACCGTTGAGCAGTTCTTC
-	TRBJ1-2	TRBV6-1	-	CASRSGTRNDGYTF	TGTGCCAGCAGATCCGGGACACGGAACGATGGCTACACCTTC
-	TRBJ2-2	TRBV7-2	TRBD1	CASPGQKNTGELFF	TGTGCCAGCCCGGGACAGAAGAACACCGGGGAGCTGTTTTTT
-	TRBJ2-3	TRBV1	-	CTSSQGLAGITDTQYF	TGCACCAGCAGCCAAGGACTAGCGGGGATCACAGATACGCAGTATTTT
-	TRBJ1-2	TRBV7-8	-	CASSFELRGGYTF	TGTGCCAGCAGCTTTGAGCTCAGGGGAGGCTACACCTTC
-	TRBJ2-4	TRBV6-5	-	CASWELAKNIQYF	TGTGCCAGCTGGGAACTAGCCAAAAACATTCAGTACTTC
-	TRBJ2-5	TRBV9	-	CASSVDPSETQYF	TGTGCCAGCAGCGTAGATCCGTCAGAGACCCAGTACTTC
-	TRBJ1-1	TRBV19	TRBD1	CASSVGQGVTEAFF	TGTGCCAGTAGTGTCGGACAGGGGGTCACTGAAGCTTTCTTT
few	TRBJ1-1	TRBV9	-	CASSVVPTQTEAFF	TGTGCCAGCAGCGTAGTCCCCACCCAAACTGAAGCTTTCTTT
-	TRBJ1-3	TRBV28	-	CASSPTGLQGNTIYF	TGTGCCAGCAGTCCTACAGGGCTGCAAGGAAACACCATATATTTT
-	TRBJ1-2	TRBV5-5	-	CASSLSGEGYTF	TGTGCCAGCAGCTTGTCTGGGGAGGGCTACACCTTC
-	TRBJ1-5	TRBV19	TRBD1	CASSLRGQRSNQPQHF	TGTGCCAGTAGTCTGAGGGGGCAGCGTAGCAATCAGCCCCAGCATTTT
-	TRBJ2-7	TRBV9	-	CASSVGGEFGTYEQYF	TGTGCCAGCAGCGTAGGGGGAGAATTCGGAACCTACGAGCAGTACTTC
-	TRBJ1-2	TRBV28	-	CASSWGGYGYTF	TGTGCCAGCAGTTGGGGGGGCTATGGCTACACCTTC
-	TRBJ1-3	TRBV7-2	-	CASSLAARFSGNTIYF	TGTGCCAGCAGCTTAGCGGCGCGGTTCTCTGGAAACACCATATATTTT
-	TRBJ1-2	TRBV28	TRBD1	CASSSPYNRGVYGYTF	TGTGCCAGCAGTTCGCCCTATAACAGGGGGGTCTATGGCTACACCTTC
few	TRBJ2-7	TRBV6-6	-	CASSYSMDMYEQYF	TGTGCCAGCAGTTACTCCATGGACATGTACGAGCAGTACTTC
few	TRBJ2-1	TRBV29-1	-	CSVEEGGSTYNEQFF	TGCAGCGTTGAAGAAGGGGGGAGCACCTACAATGAGCAGTTCTTC
-	TRBJ2-3	TRBV18	TRBD1	CASSPARTGRTQYF	TGTGCCAGCTCACCAGCTAGGACAGGGCGGACGCAGTATTTT
few	TRBJ1-2	TRBV6-5	-	CASSYFRGRNYGYTF	TGTGCCAGCAGTTACTTTCGGGGGAGGAACTATGGCTACACCTTC
-	TRBJ1-4	TRBV7-8	-	CASSLTGSNEKLFF	TGTGCCAGCAGCTTAACAGGGTCTAATGAAAAACTGTTTTTT